This record looks at one T cell receptor (beta chain) sequence and its context. This specimen belongs to a study of blood T cell repertoires in COVID-19. As for the study in general: Samples of COVID-19 (acute and convalescent) were obtained from the United States, Italy and Spain. PBMCs, B-cell-depleted T cells, or T cells provided the cDNA or gDNA that made up the material.

The V end lost 5 bases, the J end lost 6 bases, and 20 bases lay between the germline ends. Germline loops: CDR1 MDHEN, CDR2 SYDVKM. The CDR3 has 15 residues. The method was immunoSEQ multiplex PCR; TCRdb's version includes in-frame clones alone and lacks a portion of them. The table records approximately 70,000 clones, nearly 90% of them present only once. The V gene is TRBV28, the J gene TRBJ2-7, with a weak D call TRBD1 (6 bases). This receptor was identified in a woman in her forties or fifties with COVID-19, enrolled during active disease. The sequenced sample consisted of peripheral blood. The CDR3 region has the DNA TGTGCCAGCAGTACCTTTATTACAGGGCCAAGCGAGCAGTACTTC. This encodes CASSTFITGPSEQYF. Variable domain in full (rest from reference TRBV28 and TRBJ2-7): DVKVTQSSRYLVKRTGEKVFLECVQDMDHENMFWYRQDPGLGLRLIYFSYDVKMKEKGDIPEGYSVSREKKERFSLILESASTNQTSMYLCASSTFITGPSEQYFGPGTRLTVT.